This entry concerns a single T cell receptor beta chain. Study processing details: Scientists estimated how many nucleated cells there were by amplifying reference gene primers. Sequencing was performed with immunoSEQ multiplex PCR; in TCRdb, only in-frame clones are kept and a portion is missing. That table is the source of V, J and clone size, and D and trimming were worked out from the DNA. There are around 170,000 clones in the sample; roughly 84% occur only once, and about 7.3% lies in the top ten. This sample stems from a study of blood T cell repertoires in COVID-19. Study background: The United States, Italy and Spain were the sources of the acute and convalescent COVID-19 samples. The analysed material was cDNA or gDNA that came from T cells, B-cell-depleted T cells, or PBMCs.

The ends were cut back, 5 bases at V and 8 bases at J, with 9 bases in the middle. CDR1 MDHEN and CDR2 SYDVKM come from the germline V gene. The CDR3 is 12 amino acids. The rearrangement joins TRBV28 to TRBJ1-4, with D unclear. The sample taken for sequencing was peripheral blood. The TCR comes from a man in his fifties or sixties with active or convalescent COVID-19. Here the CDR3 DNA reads TGTGCCAGCAGTCTCCCGACAGAAAAACTGTTTTTT. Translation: CASSLPTEKLFF. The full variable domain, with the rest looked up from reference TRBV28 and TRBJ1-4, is DVKVTQSSRYLVKRTGEKVFLECVQDMDHENMFWYRQDPGLGLRLIYFSYDVKMKEKGDIPEGYSVSREKKERFSLILESASTNQTSMYLCASSLPTEKLFFGSGTQLSVL.